This T cell receptor beta chain originates from a study of T cell repertoires and Cas9 in healthy adults. Study-wide context: Characterization of SpCas9-reactive CD4 and CD8 T cells covered multi-effector potency, cytotoxicity and lineage.

As regards this clone: The antigen remains undetermined.

Only in-frame clones appear in the TCRdb table, and some are missing; sequencing was by immunoSEQ multiplex PCR. The table includes approximately 21,000 clones, more than 90% detected once. This CDR3 is built from 15 residues. The germline CDR1 and CDR2 sequences are LGHNA and YNFKEQ. Deletions cut 1 base from V and 7 bases from J, with 16 bases between. Study-wide results and limits: Reportedly, SpCas9-reactive effector T cell proliferation and function were mitigated by SpCas9-reactive Tregs in vitro.

The TCR was taken from a human donor in good health. The specimen was CD4+ effector T cells (CD127+, CD25-, CD137-, CD154-) from PBMCs; culture status not recorded. The chain combines TRBV4-2 with TRBJ1-2; TRBD1 might be the D (5 bases). CDR3 sequence (DNA): TGTGCCAGCAGCCAAGGGTACGGAGGGACGGGTGGCTACACCTTC. Residues: CASSQGYGGTGGYTF.